This T cell receptor (beta chain) is from a study of metastatic and nonmetastatic thyroid tumors. For the study at large: The comparison covered peripheral blood and tumor or nodule tissue in malignant and benign thyroid patients.

All patients were treatment-naive before thyroid surgery. V gave up 4 bases and J gave up 8 bases, with 15 bases separating them. The CDR3 is made up of 13 amino acids. Germline assignment: CDR1 SGHRS and CDR2 YFSETQ. From the PCR reads, TCRdb re-called clones with MiXCR. The sample yields more than 35,000 clones, approximately 13% seen once. This clone was counted ten times or more. The sample consisted of blood. The TCR sequence derives from a female donor with papillary thyroid cancer or a benign thyroid nodule (not recorded which). Some clones in this sample may be carry-over from other donors' samples. The chain carries TRBV5-1 and TRBJ1-1; D is possibly TRBD1 (5 bases). CDR3 bases: TGCGCCAGCAGCGCAGGGTATGGGAGCGAAGCTTTCTTT. Amino acids: CASSAGYGSEAFF.